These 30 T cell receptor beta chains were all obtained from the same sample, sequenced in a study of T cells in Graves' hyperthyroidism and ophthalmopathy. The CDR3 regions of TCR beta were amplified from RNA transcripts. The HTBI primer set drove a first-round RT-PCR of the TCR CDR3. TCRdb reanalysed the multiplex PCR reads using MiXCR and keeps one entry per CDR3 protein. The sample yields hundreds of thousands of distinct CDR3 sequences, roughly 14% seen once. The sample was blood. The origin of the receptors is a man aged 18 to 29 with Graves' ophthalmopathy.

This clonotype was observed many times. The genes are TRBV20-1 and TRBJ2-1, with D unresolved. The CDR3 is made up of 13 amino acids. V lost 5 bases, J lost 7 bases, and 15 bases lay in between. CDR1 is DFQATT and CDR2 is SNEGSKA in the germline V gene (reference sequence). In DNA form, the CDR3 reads TGCAGTGCTCCCTTGGGGTGGCATAATGAGCAGTTCTTC. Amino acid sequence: CSAPLGWHNEQFF.

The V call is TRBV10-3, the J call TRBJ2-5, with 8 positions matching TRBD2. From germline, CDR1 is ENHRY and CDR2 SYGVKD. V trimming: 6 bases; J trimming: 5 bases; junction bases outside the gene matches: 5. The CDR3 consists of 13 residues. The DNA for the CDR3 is TGTGCCATCAGCTCGGGGGGGCCGGAGACCCAGTACTTC. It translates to CAISSGGPETQYF.

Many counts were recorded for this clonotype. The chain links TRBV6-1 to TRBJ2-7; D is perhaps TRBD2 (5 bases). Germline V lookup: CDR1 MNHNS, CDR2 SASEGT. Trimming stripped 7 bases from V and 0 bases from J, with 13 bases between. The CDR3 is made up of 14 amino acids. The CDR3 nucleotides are TGTGCCAGCACCCCAAGCGGTAACTCCTACGAGCAGTACTTC. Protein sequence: CASTPSGNSYEQYF.

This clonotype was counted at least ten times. The CDR3 loop is CASSLDRGRGNIQYF. CDR3 in DNA: TGTGCCAGCAGCCTCGACCGGGGCCGGGGGAACATTCAGTACTTC. The gene calls are TRBV7-8 and TRBJ2-4, with D perhaps matching TRBD2 (6 bases). V was shortened by 5 bases and J by 7 bases, with 18 bases between the two germline ends. CDR1 SGHVS and CDR2 FQNEAQ come from the germline V gene. The CDR3 loop spans 15 amino acids.

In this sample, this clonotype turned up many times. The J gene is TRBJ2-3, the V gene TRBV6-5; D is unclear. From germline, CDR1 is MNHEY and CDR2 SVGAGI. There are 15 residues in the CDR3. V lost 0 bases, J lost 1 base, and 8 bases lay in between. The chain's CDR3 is CASSYSSLGTDTQYF. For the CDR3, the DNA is TGTGCCAGCAGTTACTCGAGTTTGGGCACAGATACGCAGTATTTT.

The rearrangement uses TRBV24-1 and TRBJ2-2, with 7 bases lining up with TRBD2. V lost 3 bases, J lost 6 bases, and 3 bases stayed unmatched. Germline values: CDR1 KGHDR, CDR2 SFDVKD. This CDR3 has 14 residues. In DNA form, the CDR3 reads TGTGCCACCAGTGATAGCGGGAATGCCGGGGAGCTGTTTTTT. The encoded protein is CATSDSGNAGELFF.

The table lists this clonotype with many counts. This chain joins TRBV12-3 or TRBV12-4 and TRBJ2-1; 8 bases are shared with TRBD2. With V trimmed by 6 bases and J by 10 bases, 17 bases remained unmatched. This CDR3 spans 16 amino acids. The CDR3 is CASSPRLAGRTGEQFF. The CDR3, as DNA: TGTGCCAGCAGCCCCAGGCTAGCGGGTAGGACCGGAGAGCAGTTCTTC.

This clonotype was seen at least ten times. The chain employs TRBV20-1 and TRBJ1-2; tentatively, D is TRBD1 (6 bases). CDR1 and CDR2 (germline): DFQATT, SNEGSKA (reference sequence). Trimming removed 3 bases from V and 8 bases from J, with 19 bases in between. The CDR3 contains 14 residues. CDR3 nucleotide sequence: TGCAGTGCTAGCCCGCGGGGGCGCCCCGGGGGCTACACCTTC. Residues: CSASPRGRPGGYTF.

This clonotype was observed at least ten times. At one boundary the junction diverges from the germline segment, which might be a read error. CDR3 bases: TGTGCCACCTCAAAGGAGATGAACACTGAAGCTTTCTTT. Residues: CATSKEMNTEAFF. The rearrangement uses TRBV18 and TRBJ1-1; D ambiguous. This CDR3 region has 13 residues. The germline V gene encodes CDR1 KGHSH and CDR2 LQKENI.

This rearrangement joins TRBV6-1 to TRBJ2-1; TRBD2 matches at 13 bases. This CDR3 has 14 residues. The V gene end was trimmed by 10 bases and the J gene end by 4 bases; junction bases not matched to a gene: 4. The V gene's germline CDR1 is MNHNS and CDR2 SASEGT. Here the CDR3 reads CAMGTSGIYNEQFF. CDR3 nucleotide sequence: TGTGCCATGGGGACTAGCGGGATTTACAATGAGCAGTTCTTC.

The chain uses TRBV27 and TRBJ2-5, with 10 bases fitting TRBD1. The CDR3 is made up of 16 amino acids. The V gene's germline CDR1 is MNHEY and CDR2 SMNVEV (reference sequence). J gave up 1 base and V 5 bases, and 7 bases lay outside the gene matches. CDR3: CASSPGQGRPQETQYF. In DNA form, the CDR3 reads TGTGCCAGCAGTCCGGGACAGGGGCGGCCCCAAGAGACCCAGTACTTC.

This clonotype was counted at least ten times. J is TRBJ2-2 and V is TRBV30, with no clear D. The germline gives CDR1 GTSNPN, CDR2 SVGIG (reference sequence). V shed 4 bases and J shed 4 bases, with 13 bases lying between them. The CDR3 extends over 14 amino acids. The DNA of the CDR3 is TGTGCCTGGACCGATCGAATAATCACCGGGGAGCTGTTTTTT. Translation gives CAWTDRIITGELFF.

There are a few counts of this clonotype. CDR3 sequence: CASSLEILEGTDTQYF. The CDR3 nucleotides read TGTGCCAGCAGCTTAGAAATCCTAGAGGGCACAGATACGCAGTATTTT. The V gene is TRBV7-9, the J gene TRBJ2-3; D remains unclear. The CDR3 covers 16 residues. CDR1 SEHNR and CDR2 FQNEAQ come from the germline V gene (reference sequence). With 1 base removed from V and 1 base from J, the gap between germline ends came to 12 bases.

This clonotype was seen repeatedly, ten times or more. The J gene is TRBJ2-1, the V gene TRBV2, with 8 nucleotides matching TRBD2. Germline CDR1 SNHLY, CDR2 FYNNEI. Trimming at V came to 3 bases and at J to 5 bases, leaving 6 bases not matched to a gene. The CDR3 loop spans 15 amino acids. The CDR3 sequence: CASSEAGGVHNEQFF. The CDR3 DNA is TGTGCCAGCAGTGAGGCCGGGGGGGTTCACAATGAGCAGTTCTTC.

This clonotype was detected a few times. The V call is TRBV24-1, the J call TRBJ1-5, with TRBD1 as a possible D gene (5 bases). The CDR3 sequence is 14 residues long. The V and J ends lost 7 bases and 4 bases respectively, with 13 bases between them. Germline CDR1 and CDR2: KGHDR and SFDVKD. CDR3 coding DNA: TGTGCCACCAGCGGCGGCAGGGTTAATCAGCCCCAGCATTTT. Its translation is CATSGGRVNQPQHF.

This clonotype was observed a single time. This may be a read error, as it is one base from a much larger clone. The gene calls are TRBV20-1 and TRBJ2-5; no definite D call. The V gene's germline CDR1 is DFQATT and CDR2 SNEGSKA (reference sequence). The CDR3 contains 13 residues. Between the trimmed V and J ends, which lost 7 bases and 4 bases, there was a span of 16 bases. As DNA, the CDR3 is TGCAGTGGGCGGAGTGATTGGGGAGAGACCCAGTACTTC. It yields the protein CSGRSDWGETQYF.

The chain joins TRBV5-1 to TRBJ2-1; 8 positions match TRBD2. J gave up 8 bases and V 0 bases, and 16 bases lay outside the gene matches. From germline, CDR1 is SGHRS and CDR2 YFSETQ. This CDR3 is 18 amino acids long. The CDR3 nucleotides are TGCGCCAGCAGCTTGGTAGGTCGGCTCGGGAGGGTCCTTGATGAGCAGTTCTTC. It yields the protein CASSLVGRLGRVLDEQFF.

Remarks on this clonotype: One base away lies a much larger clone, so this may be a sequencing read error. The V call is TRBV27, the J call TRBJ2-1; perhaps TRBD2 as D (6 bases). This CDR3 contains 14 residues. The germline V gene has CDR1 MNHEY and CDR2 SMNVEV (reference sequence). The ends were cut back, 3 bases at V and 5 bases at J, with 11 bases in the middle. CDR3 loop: CASSFGLHHNEQFF. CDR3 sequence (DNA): TGTGCCAGCAGTTTCGGACTACACCACAATGAGCAGTTCTTC.

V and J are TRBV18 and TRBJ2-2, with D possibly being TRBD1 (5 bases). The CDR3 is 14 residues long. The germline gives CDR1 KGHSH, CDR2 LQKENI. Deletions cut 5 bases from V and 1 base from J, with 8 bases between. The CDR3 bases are TGTGCCAGCTCAACGACAGAGAACACCGGGGAGCTGTTTTTT. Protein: CASSTTENTGELFF.

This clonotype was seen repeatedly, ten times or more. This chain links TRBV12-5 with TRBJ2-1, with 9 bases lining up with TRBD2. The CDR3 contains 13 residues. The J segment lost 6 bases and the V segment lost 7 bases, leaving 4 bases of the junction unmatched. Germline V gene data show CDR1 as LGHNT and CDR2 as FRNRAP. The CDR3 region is CASASGDLNEQFF. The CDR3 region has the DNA TGTGCTAGTGCTAGCGGGGACCTCAATGAGCAGTTCTTC.

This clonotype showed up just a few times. The CDR3 here is CASSERRGGTGELFF. The CDR3 nucleotides are TGTGCCAGCAGTGAGAGACGAGGAGGCACCGGGGAGCTGTTTTTT. V usage is TRBV6-1 and J usage is TRBJ2-2; possible D gene TRBD2, 5 bases. CDR3 size: 15 residues. CDR1 MNHNS and CDR2 SASEGT come from the germline V gene. V was trimmed by 3 bases and J by 4 bases, leaving 12 bases between them.

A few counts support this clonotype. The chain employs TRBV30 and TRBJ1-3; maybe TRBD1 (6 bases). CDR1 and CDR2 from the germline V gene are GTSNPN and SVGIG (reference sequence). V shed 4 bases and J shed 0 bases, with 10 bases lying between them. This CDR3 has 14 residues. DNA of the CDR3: TGTGCCTGGATAGTAGGGGGCTCTGGAAACACCATATATTTT. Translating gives CAWIVGGSGNTIYF.

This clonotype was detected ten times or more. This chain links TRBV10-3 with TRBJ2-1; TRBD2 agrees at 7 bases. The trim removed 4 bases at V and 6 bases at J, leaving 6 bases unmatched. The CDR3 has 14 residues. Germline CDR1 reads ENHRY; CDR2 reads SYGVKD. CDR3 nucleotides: TGTGCCATCAGTGGGAGAACGGGGGGCAATGAGCAGTTCTTC. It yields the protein CAISGRTGGNEQFF.

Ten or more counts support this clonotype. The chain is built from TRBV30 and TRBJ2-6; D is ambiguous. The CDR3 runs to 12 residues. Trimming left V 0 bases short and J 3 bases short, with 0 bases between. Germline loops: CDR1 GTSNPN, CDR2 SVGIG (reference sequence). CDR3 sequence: CAWSVGANVLTF. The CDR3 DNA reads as TGTGCCTGGAGTGTTGGGGCCAACGTCCTGACTTTC.

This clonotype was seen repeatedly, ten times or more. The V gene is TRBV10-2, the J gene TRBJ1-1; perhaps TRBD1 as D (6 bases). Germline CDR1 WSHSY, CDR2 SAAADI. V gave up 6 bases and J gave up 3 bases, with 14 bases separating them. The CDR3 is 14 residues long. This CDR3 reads CASSGGDKYTEAFF. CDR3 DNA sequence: TGCGCCAGCAGCGGGGGGGACAAGTACACTGAAGCTTTCTTT.

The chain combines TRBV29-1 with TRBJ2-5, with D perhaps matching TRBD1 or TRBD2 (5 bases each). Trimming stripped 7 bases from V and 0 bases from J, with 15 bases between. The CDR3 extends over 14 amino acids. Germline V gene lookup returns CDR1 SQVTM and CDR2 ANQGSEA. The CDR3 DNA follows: TGCAGCGATATAGGGACGGATTACCAAGAGACCCAGTACTTC. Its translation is CSDIGTDYQETQYF.

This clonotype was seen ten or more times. The CDR3 loop reads CASSLTPDEQYF. The CDR3, as DNA: TGTGCCAGCAGCTTAACCCCCGATGAGCAGTACTTC. V usage is TRBV7-8 and J usage is TRBJ2-7; D not resolved. Germline lookup yields CDR1 SGHVS and CDR2 FQNEAQ. With 2 bases removed from V and 7 bases from J, the gap between germline ends came to 9 bases. The length of the CDR3 is 12 residues.

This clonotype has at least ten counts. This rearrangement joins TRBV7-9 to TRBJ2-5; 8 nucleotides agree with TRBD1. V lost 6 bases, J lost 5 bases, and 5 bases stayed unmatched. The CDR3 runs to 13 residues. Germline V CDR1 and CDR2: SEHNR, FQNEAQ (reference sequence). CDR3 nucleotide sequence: TGTGCCAGCAGGGACAGGGTGTATGAGACCCAGTACTTC. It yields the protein CASRDRVYETQYF.

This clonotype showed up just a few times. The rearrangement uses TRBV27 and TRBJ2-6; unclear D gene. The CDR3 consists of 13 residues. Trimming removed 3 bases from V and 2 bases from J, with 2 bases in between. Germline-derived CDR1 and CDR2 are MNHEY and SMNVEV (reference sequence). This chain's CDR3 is CASSFPGANVLTF. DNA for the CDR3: TGTGCCAGCAGTTTTCCTGGGGCCAACGTCCTGACTTTC. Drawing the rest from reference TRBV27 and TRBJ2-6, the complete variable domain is EAQVTQNPRYLITVTGKKLTVTCSQNMNHEYMSWYRQDPGLGLRQIYYSMNVEVTDKGDVPEGYKVSRKEKRNFPLILESPSPNQTSLYFCASSFPGANVLTFGAGSRLTVL.

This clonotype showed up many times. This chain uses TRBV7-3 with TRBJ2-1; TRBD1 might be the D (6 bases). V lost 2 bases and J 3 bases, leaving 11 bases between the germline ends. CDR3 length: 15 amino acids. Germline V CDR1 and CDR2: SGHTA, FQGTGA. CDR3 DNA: TGTGCCAGCAGCTTAGGGCAGGGGTTCTACAATGAGCAGTTCTTC. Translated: CASSLGQGFYNEQFF.